This is a list of T cell receptor beta chains from one sample in a study of blood T cell repertoires in COVID-19. This table comes from immunoSEQ multiplex PCR, and its TCRdb copy is limited to in-frame clones, with some not included. The table shows approximately 180,000 clones, with around 87% occurring only once. Sequences were obtained from peripheral blood. Receptors originate from a man aged 35-49 years with active or convalescent COVID-19. Each CDR3 is given without its conserved first and last residue. Fields, in order: J gene, V gene, CDR3 protein.

>TRBJ2-5|TRBV3-1/TRBV3-2
ASSQAPDRGETQY
>TRBJ2-3|TRBV27
ASSSNPTGTREDTQY
>TRBJ1-2|TRBV9
ASSPSMTSYGYT
>TRBJ2-1|TRBV4-1
ASSQYGQGHNEQF
>TRBJ2-1|TRBV4-1
ASSHGPGGAYRSYNEQF
>TRBJ2-3|TRBV9
ASSVFGGQGTDTQY
>TRBJ2-3|TRBV5-1
ASRLGGEGTDTQY
>TRBJ1-1|TRBV29-1
AVQGLMNTEAF
>TRBJ2-7|TRBV3-1/TRBV3-2
ASSQDSGSPTYEQY
>TRBJ1-2|TRBV5-1
ASRLGGANYGYT
>TRBJ2-1|TRBV5-6
ASSLDPSSGGRDNEQF
>TRBJ1-2|TRBV6-5
ASSRGHRYGYT
>TRBJ1-5|TRBV30
AWDRDNQPQH
>TRBJ2-1|TRBV9
ASSERTSGPRGNEQF
>TRBJ1-1|TRBV7-8
ASSLHFGQGLRTEAF
>TRBJ1-4|TRBV9
ASSAGGATNEKLF
>TRBJ1-6|TRBV9
ASSARGVMSPLH
>TRBJ1-3|TRBV30
AWSVSLGDTIY
>TRBJ2-3|TRBV27
ASSLGTSGGASTDTQY
>TRBJ1-4|TRBV18
ASSPQGGNEKLF
>TRBJ1-5|TRBV30
AWSVKRGTLEPQH
>TRBJ1-5|TRBV5-1
ASSLVRWRGLSNQPQH
>TRBJ2-7|TRBV6-6
ASNPRGGGSYEQY
>TRBJ1-4|TRBV7-9
ASRSGTGVEKLF
>TRBJ1-2|TRBV27
ASSLGTMGYGYT
>TRBJ1-4|TRBV9
ASSPAGTGNEKLF
>TRBJ1-5|TRBV2
ASSNEILGGVYQPQH
>TRBJ2-3|TRBV4-3
ASSQDAGSGDTQY
>TRBJ1-3|TRBV2
ASSETPNFSGNTIY
>TRBJ2-7|TRBV2
AGQRDQGELY
>TRBJ1-5|TRBV5-5
ASSLGDRPLTQH
>TRBJ2-3|TRBV27
ASSLSGTSGADTQY
>TRBJ1-2|TRBV6-5
ASEPSPAGLTGYT
>TRBJ1-4|TRBV11-2
ASSFRGGFATNEKLF
>TRBJ1-4|TRBV7-9
ASSSPGDLNEKLF
>TRBJ2-5|TRBV20-1
SASKQQETQY
>TRBJ1-2|TRBV19
ASSSGQGPNYGYT
>TRBJ2-7|TRBV5-4
ASSFSGNEQY
>TRBJ2-1|TRBV19
ASSLGATYNEQF
>TRBJ1-1|TRBV30
AWTGGNTEAF
>TRBJ2-1|TRBV29-1
SAGPGLGYNEQF
>TRBJ1-6|TRBV5-1
ASSLGDRAGSPLH
>TRBJ1-2|TRBV6-5
ASNTQGYT